The next 8 T cell receptor beta chains were all read from a single sample in a study of cytomegalovirus exposure and HLA in healthy donors. This table comes from immunoSEQ multiplex PCR, and its TCRdb copy is limited to in-frame clones, with some not included. The profile shows approximately 300,000 clones, 86% of them singletons. The sample taken for sequencing was PBMCs. These receptors all come from a young woman in good health and CMV-seronegative.

The gene calls are TRBV7-2 and TRBJ2-2; D unresolved. From germline, CDR1 is SGHTA and CDR2 FQGNSA. The ends were cut back, 4 bases at V and 3 bases at J, with 12 bases in the middle. This CDR3 contains 15 residues. For the CDR3, the DNA is TGTGCCAGCAGCTACCGCGAGCGCTACACCGGGGAGCTGTTTTTT. Protein product: CASSYRERYTGELFF.

V and J are TRBV19 and TRBJ1-5; no definite D call. Germline CDR1 LNHDA, CDR2 SQIVND (reference sequence). The CDR3 consists of 17 residues. V was cut by 3 bases and J by 2 bases, with 17 bases left in between. The CDR3 region has the DNA TGTGCCAGTAGTATCAATTATGAAGGGAGGGGCAATCAGCCCCAGCATTTT. It codes for CASSINYEGRGNQPQHF.

Of note for this clone: The sample carries other DNA sequences with the same CDR3. J is TRBJ1-5 and V is TRBV19, with D hard to call. Germline CDR1 and CDR2: LNHDA and SQIVND (reference sequence). This CDR3 has 14 residues. V was trimmed by 1 base and J by 7 bases, leaving 11 bases between them. The CDR3 DNA sequence: TGTGCCAGTAGTATAGGTGGCGGTGGGCAGCCCCAGCATTTT. Its protein is CASSIGGGGQPQHF.

This clone showed up just a few times. The gene calls are TRBV2 and TRBJ2-7, with TRBD2 identical over 9 bases. V lost 3 bases to trimming and J lost 4 bases; unmatched junction nucleotides: 4. CDR3 length equals 14 residues. CDR1 and CDR2 from the germline V gene are SNHLY and FYNNEI. The CDR3 spells CASSDGLAGYEQYF. DNA for the CDR3: TGTGCCAGCAGTGATGGTCTAGCGGGATACGAGCAGTACTTC.

The rearrangement uses TRBV5-4 and TRBJ2-6; D not resolved. Germline lookup yields CDR1 SGHNT and CDR2 YYREEE (reference sequence). With 1 base removed from V and 0 bases from J, the gap between germline ends came to 8 bases. The CDR3 has 16 amino acids. CDR3 sequence reads: CASSLYKNSGANVLTF. The DNA of the CDR3 is TGTGCCAGCAGCTTGTACAAAAACTCTGGGGCCAACGTCCTGACTTTC.

This chain joins TRBV9 and TRBJ1-5; 7 bases align to TRBD1. CDR1 is SGDLS, CDR2 YYNGEE, per germline. V lost 3 bases, J lost 4 bases, and 10 bases stayed unmatched. The CDR3 extends over 16 amino acids. CDR3 DNA: TGTGCCAGCAGCGAGACTCCCGGGACAGATAATCAGCCCCAGCATTTT. Amino acid sequence: CASSETPGTDNQPQHF.

V gene TRBV9 combines with J gene TRBJ2-3; tentative D call: TRBD2 (5 bases). The germline V gene encodes CDR1 SGDLS and CDR2 YYNGEE. V was cut by 0 bases and J by 1 base, with 9 bases left in between. CDR3 size: 15 residues. The chain's CDR3 is CASSVGGSGTDTQYF. The CDR3 region has the DNA TGTGCCAGCAGCGTAGGGGGTAGCGGCACAGATACGCAGTATTTT.

This clone was counted between two and nine times. This chain uses TRBV2 with TRBJ2-7; a possible D gene is TRBD1 (5 bases). The CDR3 contains 14 residues. Germline CDR1 reads SNHLY; CDR2 reads FYNNEI. V was trimmed by 4 bases and J by 5 bases, leaving 15 bases between them. CDR3 DNA: TGTGCCAGCAGTGTTATCCAGGGTCGCCACGAGCAGTACTTC. It encodes CASSVIQGRHEQYF.